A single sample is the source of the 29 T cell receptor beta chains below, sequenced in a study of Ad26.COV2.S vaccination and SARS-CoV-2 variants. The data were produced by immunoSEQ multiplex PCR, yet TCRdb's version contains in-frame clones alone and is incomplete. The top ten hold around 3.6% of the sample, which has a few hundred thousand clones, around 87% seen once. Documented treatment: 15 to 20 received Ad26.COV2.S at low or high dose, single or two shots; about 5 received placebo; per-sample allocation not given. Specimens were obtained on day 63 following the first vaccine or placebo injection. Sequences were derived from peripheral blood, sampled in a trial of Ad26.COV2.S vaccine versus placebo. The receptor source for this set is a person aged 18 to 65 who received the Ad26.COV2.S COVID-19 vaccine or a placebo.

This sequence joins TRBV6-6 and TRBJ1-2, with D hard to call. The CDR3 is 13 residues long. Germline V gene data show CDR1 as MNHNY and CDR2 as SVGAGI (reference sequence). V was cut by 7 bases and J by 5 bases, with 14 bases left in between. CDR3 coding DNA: TGTGCCAGCATTGCAGTAGGCTGGTATGGCTACACCTTC. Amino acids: CASIAVGWYGYTF.

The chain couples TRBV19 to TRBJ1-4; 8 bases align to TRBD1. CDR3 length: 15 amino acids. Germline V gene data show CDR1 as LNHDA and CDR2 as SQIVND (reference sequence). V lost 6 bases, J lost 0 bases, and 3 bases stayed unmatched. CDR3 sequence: CASRGQASTNEKLFF. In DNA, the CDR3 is TGTGCCAGTAGGGGACAGGCTTCAACTAATGAAAAACTGTTTTTT.

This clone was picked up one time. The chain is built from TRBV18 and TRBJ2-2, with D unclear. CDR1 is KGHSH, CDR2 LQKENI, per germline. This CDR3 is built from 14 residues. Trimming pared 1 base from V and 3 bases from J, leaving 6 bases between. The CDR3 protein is CASSPRADTGELFF. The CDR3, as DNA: TGTGCCAGCTCACCACGCGCCGACACCGGGGAGCTGTTTTTT.

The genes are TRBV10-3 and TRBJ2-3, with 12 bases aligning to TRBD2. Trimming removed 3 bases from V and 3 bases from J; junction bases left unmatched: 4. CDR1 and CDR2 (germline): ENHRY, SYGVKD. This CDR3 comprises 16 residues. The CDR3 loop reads CAISDLAGGPTDTQYF. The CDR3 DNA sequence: TGTGCCATCAGTGACCTAGCGGGGGGGCCGACAGATACGCAGTATTTT.

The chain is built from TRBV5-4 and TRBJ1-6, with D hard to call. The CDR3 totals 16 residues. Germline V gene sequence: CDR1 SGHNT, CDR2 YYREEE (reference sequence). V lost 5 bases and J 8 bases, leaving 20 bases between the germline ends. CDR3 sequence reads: CASRSTRASMDSPLHF. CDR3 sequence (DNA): TGTGCCAGCAGATCCACACGAGCCTCTATGGATTCACCCCTCCACTTT.

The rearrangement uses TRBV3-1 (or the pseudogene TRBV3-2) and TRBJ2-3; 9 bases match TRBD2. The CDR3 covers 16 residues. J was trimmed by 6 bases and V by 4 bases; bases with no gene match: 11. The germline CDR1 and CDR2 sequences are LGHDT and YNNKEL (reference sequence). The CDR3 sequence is CASSPLAGGMWDTQYF. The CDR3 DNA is TGTGCCAGCAGCCCTCTGGCGGGGGGGATGTGGGATACGCAGTATTTT.

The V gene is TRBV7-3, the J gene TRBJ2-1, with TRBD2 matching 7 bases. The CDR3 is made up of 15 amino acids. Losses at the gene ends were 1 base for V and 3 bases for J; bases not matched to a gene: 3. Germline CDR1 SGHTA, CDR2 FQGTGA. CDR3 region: CASSLSPSGYNEQFF. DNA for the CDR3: TGTGCCAGCAGCTTAAGTCCTAGCGGCTACAATGAGCAGTTCTTC.

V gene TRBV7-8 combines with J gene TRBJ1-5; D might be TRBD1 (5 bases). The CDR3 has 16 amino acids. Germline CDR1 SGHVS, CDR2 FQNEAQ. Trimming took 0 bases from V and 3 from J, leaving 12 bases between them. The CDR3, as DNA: TGTGCCAGCAGCTTAGCTAGGCAGGGACTCAATCAGCCCCAGCATTTT. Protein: CASSLARQGLNQPQHF. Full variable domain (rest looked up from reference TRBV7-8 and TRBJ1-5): GAGVSQSPRYKVAKRGQDVALRCDPISGHVSLFWYQQALGQGPEFLTYFQNEAQLDKSGLPSDRFFAERPEGSVSTLKIQRTQQEDSAVYLCASSLARQGLNQPQHFGDGTRLSIL.

The chain's CDR3 is CASSPGGSSYGYTF. In DNA, the CDR3 is TGTGCCAGCAGCCCCGGGGGAAGTAGCTATGGCTACACCTTC. The gene calls are TRBV11-2 and TRBJ1-2; perhaps TRBD1 as D (5 bases). With 5 bases removed from V and 4 bases from J, the gap between germline ends came to 14 bases. The CDR3 runs to 14 residues. The V gene's germline CDR1 is SGHAT and CDR2 FQNNGV. Looking up the rest from reference TRBV11-2 and TRBJ1-2 gives the full variable domain: EAGVAQSPRYKIIEKRQSVAFWCNPISGHATLYWYQQILGQGPKLLIQFQNNGVVDDSQLPKDRFSAERLKGVDSTLKIQPAKLEDSAVYLCASSPGGSSYGYTFGSGTRLTVV.

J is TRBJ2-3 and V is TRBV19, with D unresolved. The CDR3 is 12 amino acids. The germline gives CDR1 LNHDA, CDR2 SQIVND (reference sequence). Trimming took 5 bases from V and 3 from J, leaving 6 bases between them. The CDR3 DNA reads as TGTGCCAGTAGTCCCAGAACAGATACGCAGTATTTT. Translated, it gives CASSPRTDTQYF.

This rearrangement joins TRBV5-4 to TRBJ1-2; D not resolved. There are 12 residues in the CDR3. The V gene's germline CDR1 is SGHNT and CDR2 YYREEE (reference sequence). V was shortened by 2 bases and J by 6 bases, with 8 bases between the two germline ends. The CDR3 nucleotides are TGTGCCAGCAGCTTCTGGGTTGATGGCTACACCTTC. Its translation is CASSFWVDGYTF.

The CDR3 DNA reads TGTGCCAGCAGCTCCGGGGGCAAAAACATTCAGTACTTC. Translated: CASSSGGKNIQYF. This chain connects TRBV12-3 or TRBV12-4 to TRBJ2-4, with a tentative D call TRBD2 (6 bases). The CDR3 spans 13 residues. Trimming took off 6 bases at V and 3 bases at J, with 9 bases between the two ends.

In DNA form, the CDR3 reads TGTGCCAGCAGCTCCTCTAACCGGGACTCCCAACGTAAGGAGACCCAGTACTTC. Residues: CASSSSNRDSQRKETQYF. The V gene is TRBV13, the J gene TRBJ2-5; tentatively, D is TRBD2 (6 bases). CDR3 size: 18 residues. The ends were cut back, 4 bases at V and 5 bases at J, with 26 bases in the middle. CDR1 is PRHDT and CDR2 is FYEKMQ in the germline V gene (reference sequence).

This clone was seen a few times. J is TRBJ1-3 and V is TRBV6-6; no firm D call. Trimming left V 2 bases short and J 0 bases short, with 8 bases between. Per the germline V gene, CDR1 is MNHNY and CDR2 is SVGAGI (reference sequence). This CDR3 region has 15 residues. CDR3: CASSYVGVSGNTIYF. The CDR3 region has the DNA TGTGCCAGCAGTTACGTCGGGGTCTCTGGAAACACCATATATTTT.

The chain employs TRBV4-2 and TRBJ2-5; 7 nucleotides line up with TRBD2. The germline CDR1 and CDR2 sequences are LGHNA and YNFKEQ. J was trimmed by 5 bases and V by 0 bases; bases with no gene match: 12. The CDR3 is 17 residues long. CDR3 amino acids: CASSQDPRASGGETQYF. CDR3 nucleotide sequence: TGTGCCAGCAGCCAAGATCCTAGGGCTAGCGGAGGGGAGACCCAGTACTTC.

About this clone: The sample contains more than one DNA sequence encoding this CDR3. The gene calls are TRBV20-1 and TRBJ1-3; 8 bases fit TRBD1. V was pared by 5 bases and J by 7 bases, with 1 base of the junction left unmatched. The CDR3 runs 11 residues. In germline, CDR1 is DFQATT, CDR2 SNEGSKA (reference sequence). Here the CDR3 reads CSARQGNTIYF. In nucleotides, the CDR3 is TGCAGTGCTCGACAGGGGAACACCATATATTTT.

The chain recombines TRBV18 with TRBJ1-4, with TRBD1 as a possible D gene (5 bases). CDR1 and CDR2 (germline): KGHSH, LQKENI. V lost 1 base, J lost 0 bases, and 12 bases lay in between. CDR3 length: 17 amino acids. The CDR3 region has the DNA TGTGCCAGCTCACCACTCTCAGGGCATGCAACTAATGAAAAACTGTTTTTT. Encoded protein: CASSPLSGHATNEKLFF.

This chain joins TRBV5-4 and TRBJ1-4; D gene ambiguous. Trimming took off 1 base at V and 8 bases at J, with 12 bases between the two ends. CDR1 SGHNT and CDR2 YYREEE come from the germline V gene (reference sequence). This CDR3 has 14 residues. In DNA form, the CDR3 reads TGTGCCAGCAGCTTGAAAAAGGTGGGCGAAAAACTGTTTTTT. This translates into CASSLKKVGEKLFF. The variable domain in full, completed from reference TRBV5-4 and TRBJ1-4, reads ETGVTQSPTHLIKTRGQQVTLRCSSQSGHNTVSWYQQALGQGPQFIFQYYREEENGRGNFPPRFSGLQFPNYSSELNVNALELDDSALYLCASSLKKVGEKLFFGSGTQLSVL.

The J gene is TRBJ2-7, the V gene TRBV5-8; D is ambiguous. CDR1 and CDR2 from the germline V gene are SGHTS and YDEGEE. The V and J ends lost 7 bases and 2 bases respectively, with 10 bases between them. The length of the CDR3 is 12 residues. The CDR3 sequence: CASSTYPYEQYF. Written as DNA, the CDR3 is TGTGCCAGCTCAACCTACCCCTACGAGCAGTACTTC.

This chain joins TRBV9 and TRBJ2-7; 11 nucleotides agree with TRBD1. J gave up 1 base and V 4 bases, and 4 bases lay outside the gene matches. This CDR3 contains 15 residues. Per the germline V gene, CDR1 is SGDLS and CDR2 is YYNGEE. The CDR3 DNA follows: TGTGCCAGCAGCACTGGACAGGGGGCATCCTACGAGCAGTACTTC. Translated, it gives CASSTGQGASYEQYF.

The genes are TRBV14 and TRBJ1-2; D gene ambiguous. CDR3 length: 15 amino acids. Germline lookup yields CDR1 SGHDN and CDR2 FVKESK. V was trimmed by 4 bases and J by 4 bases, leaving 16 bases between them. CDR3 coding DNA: TGTGCCAGCAGCCCCCTCGCGGGTAGTGTCTATGGCTACACCTTC. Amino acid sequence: CASSPLAGSVYGYTF.

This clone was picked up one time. CDR3 sequence (DNA): TGTGCCAGCAGTTATACAGGCCCGCCGAGAAACACCATATATTTT. It specifies CASSYTGPPRNTIYF. The chain couples TRBV6-2 or TRBV6-3 to TRBJ1-3; D is perhaps TRBD1 (5 bases). V dropped 3 bases and J dropped 5 bases, with 14 bases sitting between them. Per the germline V gene, CDR1 is MNHEY and CDR2 is SVGEGT. CDR3 length equals 15 residues.

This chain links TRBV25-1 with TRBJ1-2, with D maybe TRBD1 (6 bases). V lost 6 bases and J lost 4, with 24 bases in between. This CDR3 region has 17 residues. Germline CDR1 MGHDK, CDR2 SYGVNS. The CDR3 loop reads CASRGQWDHFPLYGYTF. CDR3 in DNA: TGTGCCAGCAGGGGACAATGGGACCACTTTCCCCTCTATGGCTACACCTTC.

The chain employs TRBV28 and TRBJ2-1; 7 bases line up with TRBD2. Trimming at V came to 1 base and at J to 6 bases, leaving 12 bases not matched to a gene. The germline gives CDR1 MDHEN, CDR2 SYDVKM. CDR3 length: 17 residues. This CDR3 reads CASSLSGGHPLGNEQFF. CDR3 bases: TGTGCCAGCAGTTTATCGGGGGGTCACCCCTTGGGCAATGAGCAGTTCTTC.

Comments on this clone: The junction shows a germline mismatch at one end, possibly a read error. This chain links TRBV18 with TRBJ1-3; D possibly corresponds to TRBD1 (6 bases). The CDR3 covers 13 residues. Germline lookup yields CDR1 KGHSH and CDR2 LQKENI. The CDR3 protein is CASSLGARNTMYF. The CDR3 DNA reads TGTGCCAGCTCACTGGGGGCCCGAAACACCATGTATTTT. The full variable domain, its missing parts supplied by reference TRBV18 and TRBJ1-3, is NAGVMQNPRHLVRRRGQEARLRCSPMKGHSHVYWYRQLPEEGLKFMVYLQKENIIDESGMPKERFSAEFPKEGPSILRIQQVVRGDSAAYFCASSLGARNTMYFGEGSWLTVV.

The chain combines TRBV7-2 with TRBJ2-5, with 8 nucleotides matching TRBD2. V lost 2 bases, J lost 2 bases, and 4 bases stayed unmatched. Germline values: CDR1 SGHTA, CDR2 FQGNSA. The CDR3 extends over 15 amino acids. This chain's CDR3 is CASSLMAGGQETQYF. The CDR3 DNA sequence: TGTGCCAGCAGCTTAATGGCGGGGGGACAAGAGACCCAGTACTTC.

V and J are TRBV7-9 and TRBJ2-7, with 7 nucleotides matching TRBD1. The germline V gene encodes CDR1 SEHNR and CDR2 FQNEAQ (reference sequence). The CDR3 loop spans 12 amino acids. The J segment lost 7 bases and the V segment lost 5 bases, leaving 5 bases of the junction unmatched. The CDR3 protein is CASSPGTEEQYF. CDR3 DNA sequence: TGTGCCAGCAGCCCAGGGACAGAAGAGCAGTACTTC.

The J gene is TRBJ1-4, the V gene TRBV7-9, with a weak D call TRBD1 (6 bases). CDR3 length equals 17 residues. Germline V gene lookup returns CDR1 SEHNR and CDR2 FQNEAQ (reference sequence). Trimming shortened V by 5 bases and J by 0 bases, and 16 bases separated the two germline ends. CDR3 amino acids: CASSPWGQGTTNEKLFF. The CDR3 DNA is TGTGCCAGCAGCCCATGGGGGCAGGGCACAACTAATGAAAAACTGTTTTTT.

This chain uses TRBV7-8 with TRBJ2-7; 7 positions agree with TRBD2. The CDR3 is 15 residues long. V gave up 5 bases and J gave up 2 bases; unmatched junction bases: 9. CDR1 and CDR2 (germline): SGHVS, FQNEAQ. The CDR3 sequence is CASSPLSGRTYEQYF. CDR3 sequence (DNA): TGTGCCAGCAGCCCACTGTCCGGGAGGACCTACGAGCAGTACTTC.